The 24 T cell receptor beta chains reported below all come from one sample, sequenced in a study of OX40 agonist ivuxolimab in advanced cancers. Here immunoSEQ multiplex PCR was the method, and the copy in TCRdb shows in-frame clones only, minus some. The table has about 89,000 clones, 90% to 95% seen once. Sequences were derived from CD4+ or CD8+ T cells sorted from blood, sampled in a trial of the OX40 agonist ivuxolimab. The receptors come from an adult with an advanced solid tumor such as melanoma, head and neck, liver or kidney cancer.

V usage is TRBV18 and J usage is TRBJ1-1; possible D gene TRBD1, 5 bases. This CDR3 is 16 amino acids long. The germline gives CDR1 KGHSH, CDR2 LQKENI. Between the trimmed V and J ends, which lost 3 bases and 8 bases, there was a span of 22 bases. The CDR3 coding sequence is TGTGCCAGCTCACCGCAGGGTGCAGGGTCGACCCAAGAAGCTTTCTTT. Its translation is CASSPQGAGSTQEAFF.

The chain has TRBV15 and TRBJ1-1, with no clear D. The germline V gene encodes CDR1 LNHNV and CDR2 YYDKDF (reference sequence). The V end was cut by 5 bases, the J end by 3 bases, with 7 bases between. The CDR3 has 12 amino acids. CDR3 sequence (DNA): TGTGCCACCAGCTTCGGGCACACTGAAGCTTTCTTT. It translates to CATSFGHTEAFF.

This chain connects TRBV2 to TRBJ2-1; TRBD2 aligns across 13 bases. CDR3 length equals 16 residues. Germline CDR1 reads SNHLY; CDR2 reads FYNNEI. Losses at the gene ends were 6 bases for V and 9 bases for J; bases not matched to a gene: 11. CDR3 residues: CASRVPLAGGLTEQFF. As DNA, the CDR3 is TGTGCCAGCAGGGTCCCACTAGCGGGAGGGCTTACTGAGCAGTTCTTC.

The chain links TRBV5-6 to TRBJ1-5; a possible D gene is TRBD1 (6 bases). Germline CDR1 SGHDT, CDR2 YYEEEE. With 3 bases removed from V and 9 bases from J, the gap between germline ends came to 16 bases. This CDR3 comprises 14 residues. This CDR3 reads CASSSGGGWRPQHF. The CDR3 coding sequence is TGTGCCAGCAGCTCTGGAGGGGGGTGGCGGCCCCAGCATTTT.

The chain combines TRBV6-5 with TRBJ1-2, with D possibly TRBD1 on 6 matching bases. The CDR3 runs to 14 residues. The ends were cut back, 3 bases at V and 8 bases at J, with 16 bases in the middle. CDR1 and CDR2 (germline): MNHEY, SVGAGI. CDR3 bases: TGTGCCAGCAGTTATTCCGGGACACTAACCGGCTACACCTTC. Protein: CASSYSGTLTGYTF.

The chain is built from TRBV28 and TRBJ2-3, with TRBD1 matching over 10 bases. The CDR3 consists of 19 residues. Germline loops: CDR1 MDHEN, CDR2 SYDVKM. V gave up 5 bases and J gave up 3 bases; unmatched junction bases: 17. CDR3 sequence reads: CASSLTRPGTGDKTDTQYF. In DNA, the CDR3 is TGTGCCAGCAGTCTAACCCGCCCGGGGACAGGGGACAAAACAGATACGCAGTATTTT.

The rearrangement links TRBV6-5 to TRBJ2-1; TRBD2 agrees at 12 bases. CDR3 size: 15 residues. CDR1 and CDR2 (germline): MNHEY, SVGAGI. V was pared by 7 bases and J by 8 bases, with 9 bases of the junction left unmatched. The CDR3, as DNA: TGTGCCAGCACCCCCGGACTAGCGGGGATGGATGAGCAGTTCTTC. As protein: CASTPGLAGMDEQFF.

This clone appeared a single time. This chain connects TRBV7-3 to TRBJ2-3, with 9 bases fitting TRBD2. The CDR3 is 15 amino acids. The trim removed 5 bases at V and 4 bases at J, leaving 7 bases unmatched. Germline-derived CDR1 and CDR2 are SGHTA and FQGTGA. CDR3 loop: CASSIRSGGSDTQYF. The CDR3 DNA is TGTGCCAGCAGCATTCGGAGCGGGGGGTCAGATACGCAGTATTTT.

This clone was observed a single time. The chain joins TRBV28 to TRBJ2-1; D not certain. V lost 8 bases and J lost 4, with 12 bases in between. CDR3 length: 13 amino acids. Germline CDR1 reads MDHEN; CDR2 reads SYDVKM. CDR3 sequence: CASRRGGYNEQFF. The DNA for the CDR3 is TGTGCCAGCCGCAGAGGCGGATACAATGAGCAGTTCTTC.

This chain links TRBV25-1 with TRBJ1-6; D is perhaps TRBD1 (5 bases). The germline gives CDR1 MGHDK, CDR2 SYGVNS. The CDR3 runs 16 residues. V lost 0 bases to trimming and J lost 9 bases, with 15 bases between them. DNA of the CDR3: TGTGCCAGCAGTGAATATAGAGAGGGACGAGCTTCACCCCTCCACTTT. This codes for CASSEYREGRASPLHF.

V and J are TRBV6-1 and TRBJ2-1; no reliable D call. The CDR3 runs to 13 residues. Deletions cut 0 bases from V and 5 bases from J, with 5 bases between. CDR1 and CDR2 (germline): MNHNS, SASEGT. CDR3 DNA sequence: TGTGCCAGCAGTGAAGCGCGTGACAATGAGCAGTTCTTC. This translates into CASSEARDNEQFF.

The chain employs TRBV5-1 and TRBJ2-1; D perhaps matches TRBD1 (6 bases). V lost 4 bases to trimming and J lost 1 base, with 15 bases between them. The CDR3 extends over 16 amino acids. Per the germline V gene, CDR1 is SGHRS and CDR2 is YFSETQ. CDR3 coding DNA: TGCGCCAGCAGCGAATTCGGGCAGGGGTCCTACAATGAGCAGTTCTTC. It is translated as CASSEFGQGSYNEQFF.

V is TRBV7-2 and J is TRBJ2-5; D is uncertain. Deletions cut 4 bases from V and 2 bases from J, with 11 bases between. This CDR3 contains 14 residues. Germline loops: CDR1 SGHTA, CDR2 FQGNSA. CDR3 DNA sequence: TGTGCCAGCAGCTCCCTTGGACGACAAGAGACCCAGTACTTC. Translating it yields CASSSLGRQETQYF.

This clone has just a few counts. The CDR3, as DNA: TGCGCCAGCAGCCAAGCCAGCCGGTCACCCCTCCACTTT. Amino acid sequence: CASSQASRSPLHF. The V and J genes are TRBV4-1 and TRBJ1-6; D gene unclear. V lost 1 base, J lost 10 bases, and 8 bases lay in between. The CDR3 has 13 residues. The germline CDR1 and CDR2 sequences are MGHRA and YSYEKL.

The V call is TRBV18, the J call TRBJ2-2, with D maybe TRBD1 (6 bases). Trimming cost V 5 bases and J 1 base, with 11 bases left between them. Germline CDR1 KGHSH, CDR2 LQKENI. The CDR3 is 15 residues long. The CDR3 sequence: CASSIDRKNTGELFF. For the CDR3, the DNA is TGTGCCAGCTCAATAGACAGGAAGAACACCGGGGAGCTGTTTTTT.

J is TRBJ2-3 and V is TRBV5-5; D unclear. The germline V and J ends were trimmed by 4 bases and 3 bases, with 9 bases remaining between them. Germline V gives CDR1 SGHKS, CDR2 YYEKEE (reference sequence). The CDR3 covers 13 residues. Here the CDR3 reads CASSPWETDTQYF. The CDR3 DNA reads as TGTGCCAGCAGCCCGTGGGAAACAGATACGCAGTATTTT.

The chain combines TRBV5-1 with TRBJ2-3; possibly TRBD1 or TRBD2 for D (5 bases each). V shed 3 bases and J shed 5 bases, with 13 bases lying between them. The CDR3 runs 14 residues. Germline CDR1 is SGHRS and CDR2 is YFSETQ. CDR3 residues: CASSSGAGGDTQYF. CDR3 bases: TGCGCCAGCAGCTCCGGGGCCGGTGGAGATACGCAGTATTTT.

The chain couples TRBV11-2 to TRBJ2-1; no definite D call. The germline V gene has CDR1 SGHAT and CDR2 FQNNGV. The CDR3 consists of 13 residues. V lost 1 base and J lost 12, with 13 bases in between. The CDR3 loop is CASSLAPPDGQFF. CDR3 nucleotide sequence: TGTGCCAGCAGCTTAGCACCTCCCGACGGGCAGTTCTTC.

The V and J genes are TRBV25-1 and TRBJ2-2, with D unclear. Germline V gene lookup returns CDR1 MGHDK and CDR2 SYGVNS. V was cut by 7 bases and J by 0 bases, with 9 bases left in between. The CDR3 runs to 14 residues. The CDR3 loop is CASMGKTNTGELFF. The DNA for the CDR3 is TGTGCCAGCATGGGTAAGACGAACACCGGGGAGCTGTTTTTT.

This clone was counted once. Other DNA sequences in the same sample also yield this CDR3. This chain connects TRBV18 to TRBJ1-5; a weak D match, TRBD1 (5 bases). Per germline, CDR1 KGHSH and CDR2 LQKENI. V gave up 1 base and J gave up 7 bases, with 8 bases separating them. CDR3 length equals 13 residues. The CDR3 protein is CASSPQGNQPQHF. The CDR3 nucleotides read TGTGCCAGCTCACCACAGGGGAACCAGCCCCAGCATTTT.

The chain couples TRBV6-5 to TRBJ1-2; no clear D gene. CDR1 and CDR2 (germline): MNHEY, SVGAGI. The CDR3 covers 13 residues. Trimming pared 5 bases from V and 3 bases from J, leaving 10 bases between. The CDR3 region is CASSTRVHYGYTF. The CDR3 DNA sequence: TGTGCCAGCAGTACCCGGGTCCACTATGGCTACACCTTC.

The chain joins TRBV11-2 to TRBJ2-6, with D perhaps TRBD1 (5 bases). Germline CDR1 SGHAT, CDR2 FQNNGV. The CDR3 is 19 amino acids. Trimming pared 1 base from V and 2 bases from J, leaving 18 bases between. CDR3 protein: CASSLASWAAGTGANVLTF. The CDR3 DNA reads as TGTGCCAGCAGCTTAGCCAGCTGGGCGGCAGGGACTGGGGCCAACGTCCTGACTTTC.

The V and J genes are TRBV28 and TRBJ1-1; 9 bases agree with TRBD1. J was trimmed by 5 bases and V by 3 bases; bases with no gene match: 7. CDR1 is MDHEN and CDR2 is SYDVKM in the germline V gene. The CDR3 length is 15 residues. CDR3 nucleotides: TGTGCCAGCAGTTTTACAGGGGGCGTCGGGACTGAAGCTTTCTTT. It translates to CASSFTGGVGTEAFF.

This CDR3 is CASSFYYEQYF. The CDR3, as DNA: TGTGCCAGCAGCTTCTACTACGAGCAGTACTTC. The chain has TRBV7-2 and TRBJ2-5; D call uncertain. The J call may be mistaken, given a closer DNA end match to TRBJ2-7. The CDR3 has 11 amino acids. The germline gives CDR1 SGHTA, CDR2 FQGNSA.